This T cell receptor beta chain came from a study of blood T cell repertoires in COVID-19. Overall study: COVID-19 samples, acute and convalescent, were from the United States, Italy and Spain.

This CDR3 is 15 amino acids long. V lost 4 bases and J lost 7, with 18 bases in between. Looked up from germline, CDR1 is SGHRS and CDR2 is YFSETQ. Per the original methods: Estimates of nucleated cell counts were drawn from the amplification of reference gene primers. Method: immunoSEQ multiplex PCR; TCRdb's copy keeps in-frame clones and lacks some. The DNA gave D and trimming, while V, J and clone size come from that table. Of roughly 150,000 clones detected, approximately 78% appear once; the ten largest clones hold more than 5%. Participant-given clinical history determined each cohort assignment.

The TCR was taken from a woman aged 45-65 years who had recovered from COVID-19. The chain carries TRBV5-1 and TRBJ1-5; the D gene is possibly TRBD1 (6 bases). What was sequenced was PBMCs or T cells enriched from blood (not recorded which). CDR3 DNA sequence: TGCGCCAGCAGCCCCGGAGGGGGGGAAGGCCAGCCCCAGCATTTT. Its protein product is CASSPGGGEGQPQHF.